The count of the clone carrying this T cell receptor beta chain is one. Per the germline V gene, CDR1 is LNHDA and CDR2 is SQIVND (reference sequence). The CDR3 consists of 13 residues. V was cut by 3 bases and J by 16 bases, with 19 bases left in between. This entry is derived from a study of blood T cell repertoires in COVID-19. Libraries were prepared by immunoSEQ multiplex PCR; TCRdb keeps only in-frame clonotypes and omits some of them. The data show 150,000 to 200,000 clones, around nine tenths seen once. This sequence was found in a woman younger than 30 who had recovered from COVID-19. The sequenced sample consisted of peripheral blood. The chain combines TRBV19 with TRBJ1-5, with D unresolved. The CDR3 loop is CASSISSVEILHF. CDR3 sequence (DNA): TGTGCCAGTAGTATCTCGTCGGTCGAGATCTTACATTTT.